This T cell receptor beta chain was captured in a study of cytomegalovirus exposure and HLA in healthy donors. 13 Jbeta primers and 60 Vbeta primers were used for the PCR. The protocol was immunoSEQ multiplex PCR, while the TCRdb copy is restricted to in-frame clones and leaves out a portion. Among 90,000 to 120,000 clones, 77% were seen once, and the ten largest hold 4% to 5%. Worth noting for this clone: The antigen is undetermined.

The CDR3 consists of 16 residues. V lost 4 bases and J 5 bases, leaving 20 bases between the germline ends. Germline V lookup: CDR1 MNHEY, CDR2 SMNVEV (reference sequence). General observations from the study: It was likely that a cluster of highly shared sequence variants was a sequencing artifact. Productive rates of about 90% or about 30% were seen for most TCR beta V segments in an earlier analysis. Exclusion as indistinguishable affected some V segments, including TRBV6-2 and TRBV6-3. Reports showed the classifier diagnosing cytomegalovirus status with high specificity and sensitivity.

The sample comprised PBMCs. The chain employs TRBV27 and TRBJ2-5; the D gene is possibly TRBD2 (7 bases). This clonotype was sampled from a male donor in good health and CMV-seronegative. The CDR3 bases are TGTGCCAGCAGTTCCCTAACCCGGGGGGCTGTGGAGACCCAGTACTTC. Its translation is CASSSLTRGAVETQYF.